The TCR beta chain described here comes from a study of Ad26.COV2.S vaccination and SARS-CoV-2 variants. Across the whole study: Donor was in the COV1001 Ad26.COV2.S trial arm. Study findings and constraints: Measures of TCR breadth and depth may have fallen short of total T cell responses.

The method was immunoSEQ multiplex PCR; TCRdb's version includes in-frame clones alone and lacks a portion of them. The profile shows about 350,000 clones, less than 90% of them singletons. Treatment: around 19 received Ad26.COV2.S at low or high dose, single or two shots; about 5 received placebo; per-sample allocation not given. Day 63 after the first injection of vaccine or placebo was the sampling time. Donation came from an adult in Boston who was aged 18-55 years. Expression of Wuhan-strain SARS-CoV-2 spike came from the Ad26 vector that formed the vaccine. Of note for this clone: The antigen is undetermined.

The germline V gene encodes CDR1 SGHDT and CDR2 YYEEEE. V lost 0 bases to trimming and J lost 8 bases; unmatched junction nucleotides: 3. The CDR3 is 13 amino acids. Sample: peripheral blood, taken in a trial of Ad26.COV2.S vaccine versus placebo. This chain links TRBV5-6 with TRBJ2-7; 9 nucleotides match TRBD2. The TCR originated in a person between 18 and 59 years old who received the Ad26.COV2.S COVID-19 vaccine or a placebo. CDR3 in amino acids: CASSLGSGGKQYF. DNA of the CDR3: TGTGCCAGCAGCTTGGGTAGCGGGGGCAAGCAGTACTTC.